This T cell receptor beta chain appears in the sequencing data of a study of human T cells and chemical hapten exposure. Per germline, CDR1 DFQATT and CDR2 SNEGSKA (reference sequence). The V segment lost 6 bases and the J segment 8 bases; nucleotides outside the gene matches: 3. CDR3 length: 13 amino acids. There are many counts of this clonotype. One entry per CDR3 protein results from TCRdb running MiXCR on the RACE reads. This repertoire shows over 300,000 distinct CDR3 sequences, 5.1% found once; its top ten account for 2% to 3%. Time point specified: pre-sensitization, week 0. Treatment defined: therapeutic diphenylcyclopropenone sensitization with weekly scalp DPC.

The sample consisted of whole blood, taken in connection with sensitization to the hapten diphenylcyclopropenone (DPC). The rearrangement links TRBV20-1 to TRBJ2-1; 14 bases agree with TRBD2. The source of this sequence is a woman between 50 and 59 years old with alopecia areata. Some clones in this sample may be carry-over from other donors' samples. The CDR3 region has the DNA TGCAGTGCAGGACTAGCGGGAGGTGATGAGCAGTTCTTC. Encoded protein: CSAGLAGGDEQFF.